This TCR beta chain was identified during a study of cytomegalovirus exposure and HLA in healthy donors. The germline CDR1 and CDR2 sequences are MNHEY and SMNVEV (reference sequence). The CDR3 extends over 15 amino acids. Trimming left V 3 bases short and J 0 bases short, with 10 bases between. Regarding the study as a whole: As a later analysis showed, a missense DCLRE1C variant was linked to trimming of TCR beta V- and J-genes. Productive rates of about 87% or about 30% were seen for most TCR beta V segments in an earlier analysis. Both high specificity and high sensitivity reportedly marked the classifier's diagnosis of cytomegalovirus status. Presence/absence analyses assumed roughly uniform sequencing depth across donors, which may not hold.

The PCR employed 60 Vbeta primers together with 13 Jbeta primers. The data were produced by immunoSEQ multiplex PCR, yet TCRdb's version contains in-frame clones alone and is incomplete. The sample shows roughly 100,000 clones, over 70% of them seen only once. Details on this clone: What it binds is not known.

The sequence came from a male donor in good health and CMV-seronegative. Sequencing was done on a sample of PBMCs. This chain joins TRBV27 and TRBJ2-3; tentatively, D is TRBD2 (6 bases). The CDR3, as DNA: TGTGCCAGCAGTTTGGGGGGATATAGCACAGATACGCAGTATTTT. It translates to CASSLGGYSTDTQYF.